This entry features one T cell receptor beta chain sequence. The sample comes from a study of CD8+ T cells in alopecia areata. There are 18 residues in the CDR3. V was clipped by 4 bases and J by 0 bases; unmatched bases: 10. CDR1 is SGDLS, CDR2 YYNGEE, per germline. Alopecia areata patients gave lesional scalp punch biopsies and peripheral blood samples. RNA was extracted and reverse transcribed into cDNA as the sequencing template. The repertoire was sequenced with immunoSEQ multiplex PCR; TCRdb's copy has only in-frame clones and lacks some. Here the sample spans 65,000 to 95,000 clones, roughly 51% being singletons.

J is TRBJ1-6 and V is TRBV9; 7 positions match TRBD1. Material: NKG2D-high CD8+ T cells sorted from blood. The origin of this receptor is a human donor with alopecia areata. The CDR3 sequence: CASSPWDSPSSYNSPLHF. The CDR3 DNA follows: TGTGCCAGCAGCCCTTGGGACAGTCCGAGCTCCTATAATTCACCCCTCCACTTT.